Listed below are T cell receptor beta chains from one sample, sequenced in a study of cytotoxic CD8 clonotypes in ibrutinib-treated CLL. Libraries were prepared by immunoSEQ multiplex PCR; TCRdb keeps only in-frame clonotypes and omits some of them. The sample consists of about 140,000 clones, 75% to 85% of them appearing once. The input for sequencing was PBMCs, taken after 36 months of ibrutinib treatment. The source of these receptors is a human donor with chronic lymphocytic leukemia. Each CDR3 is given with its conserved first and last residue. The order of the fields is D gene, V gene, clone size, J gene, CDR3 DNA, CDR3 protein. D genes are given only for firm matches. Some rows mark clone size as missing; the rest say once, few, many or name a class of expanded clone.

TRBD2,TRBV5-1,few,TRBJ2-1,TGCGCCAGCAGCTTGAATCTAGCGGGAGAGTACAATGAGCAGTTCTTC,CASSLNLAGEYNEQFF
.,TRBV5-1,.,TRBJ2-1,TGCGCCAGCAGCTTGGGTGGCTCGATGACCTACAATGAGCAGTTCTTC,CASSLGGSMTYNEQFF
TRBD1,TRBV11-2,.,TRBJ1-2,TGTGCCAGCAGCTCCCAGGGGGCCTTAAACTATGGCTACACCTTC,CASSSQGALNYGYTF
.,TRBV10-1,.,TRBJ2-7,TGCGCCAGCAGTGAGTCCCTTCTGGGGAGTTCCTACGAGCAGTACTTC,CASSESLLGSSYEQYF
.,TRBV28,.,TRBJ1-4,TGTGCCAGTCGACCGGGGGCCCGGGAAAAACTGTTTTTT,CASRPGAREKLFF
.,TRBV15,.,TRBJ2-6,TGTGCCACCAGCAGAGATTCGGCCCGCTCTGGGGCCAACGTCCTGACTTTC,CATSRDSARSGANVLTF
.,TRBV10-3,.,TRBJ1-2,TGTGCCTCGAGCGAGGGAGAGGGCTACACCTTC,CASSEGEGYTF
.,TRBV4-1,.,TRBJ1-2,TGCGCCAGCAGCCCGCGGACACAAGATTATGGCTACACCTTC,CASSPRTQDYGYTF
.,TRBV28,.,TRBJ1-2,TGTGCCACCCACCCGGGGGGGAGAGAAGGCTACACCTTC,CATHPGGREGYTF
.,TRBV28,.,TRBJ2-7,TGTGCCAGCACCCATCGGGGCTCCTACGAGCAGTACTTC,CASTHRGSYEQYF
TRBD1,TRBV2,.,TRBJ1-2,TGTGCCAGCAACCCGACAGGGGGCTATGGCTACACCTTC,CASNPTGGYGYTF
TRBD1,TRBV18,.,TRBJ2-1,TGTGCCAGCTCACCACCTACGGGACAGAATGAGCAGTTCTTC,CASSPPTGQNEQFF
.,TRBV1,once,TRBJ2-3,TGCACCAGCAGCCAAGATTGCCCTAGCGGGAGCCCCGATACGCAGTATTTT,CTSSQDCPSGSPDTQYF
.,TRBV19,once,TRBJ1-2,TGTGCCAGTAGCCTACAGGGACCTTCTCGAGGCGGCACCTTC,CASSLQGPSRGGTF
.,TRBV14,.,TRBJ1-1,TGTGCCAGCAGCCAAGATGGGTCGGGGAACACTGAAGCTTTCTTT,CASSQDGSGNTEAFF
.,TRBV10-3,.,TRBJ2-1,TGTGCCATCGGACAATCTTGGGGCTACAATGAGCAGTTCTTC,CAIGQSWGYNEQFF
TRBD1,TRBV10-3,.,TRBJ1-1,TGTGCCATCAGTGATGGACAGGGTGGGAACACTGAAGCTTTCTTT,CAISDGQGGNTEAFF
.,TRBV18,.,TRBJ1-1,TGTGCCAGCTCACCACGTTGGGAGAACACTGAAGCTTTCTTT,CASSPRWENTEAFF
.,TRBV7-8,.,TRBJ2-7,TGTGCCAGCAGCCCTTCCTACGAGCAGTACTTC,CASSPSYEQYF
.,TRBV21-1,.,TRBJ1-5,TGTGCCAGCAGCAAAACAAGGGACGATCAGCCCCAGCATTTT,CASSKTRDDQPQHF
TRBD2,TRBV5-1,.,TRBJ2-2,TGCGCCAGCAGAAAGAACCGGGACTACCATACCACCGGGGAGCTGTTTTTT,CASRKNRDYHTTGELFF
.,TRBV5-1,.,TRBJ1-1,TGCGCCAGCAGCTTGGCTACGGTGAACACTGAAGCTTTCTTT,CASSLATVNTEAFF
.,TRBV6-5,.,TRBJ2-1,TGTGCCAGCAGTTACTCGAATCCGGGTAGTAATGAGCAGTTCTTC,CASSYSNPGSNEQFF
TRBD1,TRBV5-6,once,TRBJ1-2,TGTGCCAGCAGAAACCACAGGGGGCGTTTCAGGTACACCTTC,CASRNHRGRFRYTF
TRBD2,TRBV7-2,.,TRBJ2-7,TGTGCCAGCAGCCTTACTAGCGGGCCGACCTACGAGCAGTACTTC,CASSLTSGPTYEQYF
.,TRBV11-3,.,TRBJ2-5,TGTGCCAGCAGCTCGGGTCCTCAAGAGACCCAGTACTTC,CASSSGPQETQYF
.,TRBV7-9,once,TRBJ2-1,TGTGCCAGCAGCTTAGTGGCTTTCCCCTCCTACAATGAGCAGTTCTTC,CASSLVAFPSYNEQFF
.,TRBV10-3,.,TRBJ2-7,TGTGCCATTTCTTTACAAGGCTACGAGCAGTACTTC,CAISLQGYEQYF
.,TRBV9,.,TRBJ2-7,TGTGCCAGCAGCGTAGGTGGGGCAGGTAACTACGAGCAGTACTTC,CASSVGGAGNYEQYF
.,TRBV21-1,.,TRBJ1-2,TGTGCCAGCAGCAAAGATCGGAAGGGGGAGGTTTATGGCTACACCTTC,CASSKDRKGEVYGYTF
.,TRBV2,once,TRBJ2-7,TGTGCCAGCACCATGGATTATGGGCAGTACTTC,CASTMDYGQYF
.,TRBV7-3,once,TRBJ2-5,TGTGCCAGCAGCTTAAACGGGAACCTCGAGGCCCAGTACTTC,CASSLNGNLEAQYF
.,TRBV10-2,.,TRBJ2-2,TGCGCCAGCAGTGCGGAGAACACCGGGGAGCTGTTTTTT,CASSAENTGELFF
.,TRBV11-3,.,TRBJ2-3,TGTGCCAGCAGCCCGAACAGGGGGGGTGGCACAGATACGCAGTATTTT,CASSPNRGGGTDTQYF
.,TRBV30,.,TRBJ1-4,TGTGCCTGGAGTGCGGGAGGGGCTAATGAAAAACTGTTTTTT,CAWSAGGANEKLFF
.,TRBV5-1,.,TRBJ1-5,TGCGCCAGCAGCTTGTTGGGAGCAGGGCCCCAGCATTTT,CASSLLGAGPQHF
.,TRBV18,.,TRBJ2-7,TGTGCCAGCTCCTCAAGGATACGCGGGGACGAGCAGTACTTC,CASSSRIRGDEQYF
.,TRBV5-3,.,TRBJ2-1,TGTGCCAGCAGCTTGGTAACAGGCGGTGAGCAGTTCTTC,CASSLVTGGEQFF
.,TRBV25-1,.,TRBJ1-6,TGTGCCAGCAGTGTCGGGTCTTGGCCTTATTCACCCCTCCACTTT,CASSVGSWPYSPLHF
TRBD1,TRBV19,.,TRBJ1-2,TGTGCCAGTAGAATGCCAACCCGGACAGGGGATAACTATGGCTACACCTTC,CASRMPTRTGDNYGYTF
.,TRBV28,.,TRBJ1-2,TGTGCCAGCAGTTCTGGGCAAAGGGGCTATGGCTACACCTTC,CASSSGQRGYGYTF
.,TRBV28,.,TRBJ1-5,TGTGCCAGCAGCCTCACAGGGACCCGAGGGCCCCAGCATTTT,CASSLTGTRGPQHF
.,TRBV11-2,large,TRBJ2-3,TGTGCCAGCAGCTTAGATCCTCGACGCCTAAGCACAGATACGCAGTATTTT,CASSLDPRRLSTDTQYF
TRBD1,TRBV10-3,once,TRBJ1-2,TGTGCAACCACAGGGGATCCTAACTATGGCTACACCTTC,CATTGDPNYGYTF
TRBD1,TRBV6-5,once,TRBJ1-5,TGTGCCAGCAGTTATACAGGGGATCAGCCCCAGCATTTT,CASSYTGDQPQHF
.,TRBV18,.,TRBJ1-6,TGTGCCAGCTCACCAGGGTTCACCCATTCACCCCTCCACTTT,CASSPGFTHSPLHF
.,TRBV5-1,few,TRBJ2-5,TGCGCCAGCAGGGTGGAAGCCCTGGAGTACTTC,CASRVEALEYF
.,TRBV6-5,few,TRBJ1-5,TGTGCCAGCAGTTTACAGCTTGGTAGCAATCAGCCCCAGCATTTT,CASSLQLGSNQPQHF
TRBD2,TRBV6-5,.,TRBJ2-7,TGTGCCAGCAGTTACTCGGGACTAGCCACTCGCGAGCAGTACTTC,CASSYSGLATREQYF
TRBD2,TRBV10-1,.,TRBJ2-1,TGCGCCAGCTCGGGTGGTAGCGGGAACAATGAGCAGTTCTTC,CASSGGSGNNEQFF
TRBD1,TRBV13,once,TRBJ1-2,TGTGCCAGCAGCTCCGCCCCGGACAGGGAGTCGGTTAACTATGGCTACACCTTC,CASSSAPDRESVNYGYTF
TRBD1,TRBV18,.,TRBJ1-2,TGTGCCAGCTCACCGAATGGACAGGGGGAAGGCTACACCTTC,CASSPNGQGEGYTF
.,TRBV6-5,.,TRBJ1-1,TGTGCCAGCAGTGACTTCGGAGTGAACACTGAAGCTTTCTTT,CASSDFGVNTEAFF
.,TRBV9,.,TRBJ1-2,TGTGCCAGCAGCGTAGCTGAGGGTCTGGCTGGCTACACCTTC,CASSVAEGLAGYTF